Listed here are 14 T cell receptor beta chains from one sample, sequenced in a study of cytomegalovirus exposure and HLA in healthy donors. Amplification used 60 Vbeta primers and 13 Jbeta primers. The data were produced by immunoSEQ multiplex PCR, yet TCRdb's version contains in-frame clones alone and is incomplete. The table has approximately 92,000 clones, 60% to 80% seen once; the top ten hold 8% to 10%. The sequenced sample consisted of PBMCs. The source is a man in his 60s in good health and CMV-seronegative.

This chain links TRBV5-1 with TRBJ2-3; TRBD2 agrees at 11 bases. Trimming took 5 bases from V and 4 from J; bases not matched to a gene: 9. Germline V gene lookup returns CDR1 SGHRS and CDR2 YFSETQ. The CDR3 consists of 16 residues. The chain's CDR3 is CASSRVAGGLADTQYF. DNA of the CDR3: TGCGCCAGCAGTCGGGTAGCGGGGGGGCTCGCAGATACGCAGTATTTT.

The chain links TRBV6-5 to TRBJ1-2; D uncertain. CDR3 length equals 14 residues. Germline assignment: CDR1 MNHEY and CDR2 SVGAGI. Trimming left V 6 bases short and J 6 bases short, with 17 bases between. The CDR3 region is CASRTRGGLDGYTF. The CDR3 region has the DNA TGTGCCAGCAGGACCCGGGGAGGGCTCGATGGCTACACCTTC.

CDR3 bases: TGTGCCAGTAGTATGGGACTAGCTTCCTACGAGCAGTACTTC. This translates into CASSMGLASYEQYF. The chain joins TRBV19 to TRBJ2-7; 9 nucleotides match TRBD2. Germline V CDR1 and CDR2: LNHDA, SQIVND (reference sequence). V was clipped by 3 bases and J by 1 base; unmatched bases: 1. The CDR3 loop spans 14 amino acids. Full variable domain (missing parts from reference TRBV19 and TRBJ2-7): DGGITQSPKYLFRKEGQNVTLSCEQNLNHDAMYWYRQDPGQGLRLIYYSQIVNDFQKGDIAEGYSVSREKKESFPLTVTSAQKNPTAFYLCASSMGLASYEQYFGPGTRLTVT.

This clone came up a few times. As DNA, the CDR3 is TGTGCCAGCACAGCTCGACAGGGTGGCTATGGCTACACCTTC. Translating gives CASTARQGGYGYTF. The chain has TRBV6-1 and TRBJ1-2, with 7 bases fitting TRBD1. Unmatched junction bases numbered 9, after V lost 7 bases and J lost 4 bases. The CDR3 is 14 amino acids. Germline V CDR1 and CDR2: MNHNS, SASEGT.

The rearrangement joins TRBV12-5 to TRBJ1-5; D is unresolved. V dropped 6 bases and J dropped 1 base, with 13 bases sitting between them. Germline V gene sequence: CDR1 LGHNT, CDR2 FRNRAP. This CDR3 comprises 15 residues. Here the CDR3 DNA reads TGTGCTAGTGGGGCCGCGGAGTGGAGCAATCAGCCCCAGCATTTT. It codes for CASGAAEWSNQPQHF.

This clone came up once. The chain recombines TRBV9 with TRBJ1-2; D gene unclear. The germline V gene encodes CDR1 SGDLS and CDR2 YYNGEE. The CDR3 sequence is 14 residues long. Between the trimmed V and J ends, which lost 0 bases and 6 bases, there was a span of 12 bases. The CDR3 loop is CASSVGGSSDGYTF. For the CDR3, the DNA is TGTGCCAGCAGCGTAGGAGGGAGTAGCGATGGCTACACCTTC. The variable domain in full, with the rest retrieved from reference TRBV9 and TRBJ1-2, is DSGVTQTPKHLITATGQRVTLRCSPRSGDLSVYWYQQSLDQGLQFLIQYYNGEERAKGNILERFSAQQFPDLHSELNLSSLELGDSALYFCASSVGGSSDGYTFGSGTRLTVV.

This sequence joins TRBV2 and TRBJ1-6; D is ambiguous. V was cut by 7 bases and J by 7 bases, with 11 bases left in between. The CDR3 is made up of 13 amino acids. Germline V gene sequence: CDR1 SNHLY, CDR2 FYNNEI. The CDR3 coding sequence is TGTGCCAGCATGACGGGTGCGAATTCACCCCTCCACTTT. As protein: CASMTGANSPLHF.

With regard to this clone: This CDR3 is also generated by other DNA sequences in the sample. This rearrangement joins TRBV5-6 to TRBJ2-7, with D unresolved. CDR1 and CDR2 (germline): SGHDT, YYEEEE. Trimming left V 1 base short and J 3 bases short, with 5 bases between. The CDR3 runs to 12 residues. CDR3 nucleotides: TGTGCCAGCAGCTTGTCCGGCTACGAGCAGTACTTC. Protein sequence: CASSLSGYEQYF.

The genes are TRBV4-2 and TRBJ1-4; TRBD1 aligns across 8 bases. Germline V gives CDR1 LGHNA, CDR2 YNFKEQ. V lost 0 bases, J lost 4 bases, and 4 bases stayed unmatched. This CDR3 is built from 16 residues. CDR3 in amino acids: CASSQDRGQFNEKLFF. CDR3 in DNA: TGTGCCAGCAGCCAAGACAGGGGGCAATTTAATGAAAAACTGTTTTTT.

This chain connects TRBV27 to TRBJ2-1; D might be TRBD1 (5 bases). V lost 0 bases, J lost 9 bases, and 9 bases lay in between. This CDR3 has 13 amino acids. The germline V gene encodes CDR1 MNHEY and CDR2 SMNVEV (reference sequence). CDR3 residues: CASSLSGAREQFF. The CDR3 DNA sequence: TGTGCCAGCAGTTTATCAGGGGCCCGTGAGCAGTTCTTC.

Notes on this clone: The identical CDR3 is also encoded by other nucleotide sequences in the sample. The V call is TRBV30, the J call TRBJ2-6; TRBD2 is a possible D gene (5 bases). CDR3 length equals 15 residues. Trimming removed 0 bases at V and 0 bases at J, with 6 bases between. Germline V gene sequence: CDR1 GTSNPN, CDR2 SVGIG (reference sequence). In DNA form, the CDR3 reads TGTGCCTGGAGTGTACGGGGCTCTGGGGCCAACGTCCTGACTTTC. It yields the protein CAWSVRGSGANVLTF.

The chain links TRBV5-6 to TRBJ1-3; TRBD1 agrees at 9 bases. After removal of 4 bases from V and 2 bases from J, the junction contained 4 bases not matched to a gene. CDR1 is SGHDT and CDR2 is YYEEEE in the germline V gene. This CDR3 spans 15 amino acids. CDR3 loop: CASSPTGGTGNTIYF. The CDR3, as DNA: TGTGCCAGCAGCCCCACAGGGGGCACTGGAAACACCATATATTTT. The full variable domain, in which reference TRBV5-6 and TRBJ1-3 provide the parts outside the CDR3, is DAGVTQSPTHLIKTRGQQVTLRCSPKSGHDTVSWYQQALGQGPQFIFQYYEEEERQRGNFPDRFSGHQFPNYSSELNVNALLLGDSALYLCASSPTGGTGNTIYFGEGSWLTVV.

The CDR3 sequence: CASFPLKTLNTGELFF. The DNA of the CDR3 is TGTGCCAGCTTCCCCCTAAAGACTTTGAACACCGGGGAGCTGTTTTTT. This chain uses TRBV18 with TRBJ2-2; D not certain. The length of the CDR3 is 16 residues. V lost 7 bases, J lost 1 base, and 16 bases lay in between. From germline, CDR1 is KGHSH and CDR2 LQKENI. Full variable domain (rest looked up from reference TRBV18 and TRBJ2-2): NAGVMQNPRHLVRRRGQEARLRCSPMKGHSHVYWYRQLPEEGLKFMVYLQKENIIDESGMPKERFSAEFPKEGPSILRIQQVVRGDSAAYFCASFPLKTLNTGELFFGEGSRLTVL.

The CDR3 region is CASSLTTTEAFF. Here the CDR3 DNA reads TGTGCCAGCAGCTTAACTACCACTGAAGCTTTCTTT. The chain is built from TRBV7-2 and TRBJ1-1, with D hard to call. The CDR3 runs to 12 residues. Trimming shortened V by 2 bases and J by 4 bases, and 5 bases separated the two germline ends. Germline V gives CDR1 SGHTA, CDR2 FQGNSA.